The 29 T cell receptor beta chains given below trace back to one sample, sequenced in a study of blood T cells in healthy people across ages. Alongside a J-beta primer mix, a sample-barcoded 5' primer served in a second PCR lasting about 7 to 12 cycles. Using its own MiXCR run on the 5' RACE reads, TCRdb lists one record per CDR3 protein. The sample lists approximately 850,000 distinct CDR3 sequences, roughly 60% occurring once. Sequenced material: blood. The source of these receptors is a young man in good health.

The chain uses TRBV10-3 and TRBJ2-5; 7 bases match TRBD2. This CDR3 comprises 15 residues. The germline V gene encodes CDR1 ENHRY and CDR2 SYGVKD. V trimming: 6 bases; J trimming: 5 bases; junction bases outside the gene matches: 12. The CDR3 coding sequence is TGTGCCATCAGCGAGCGGGGTGGCGTAGGGGAGACCCAGTACTTC. This codes for CAISERGGVGETQYF.

The chain carries TRBV7-2 and TRBJ1-2; D may be TRBD1 (6 bases). The CDR3 length is 13 residues. The V gene lost 7 bases and the J gene lost 4 bases, with 13 bases spanning the gap. CDR1 SGHTA and CDR2 FQGNSA come from the germline V gene. Written as DNA, the CDR3 is TGTGCCAGCAAACGACAGGAGACCTATGGCTACACCTTC. It yields the protein CASKRQETYGYTF.

The CDR3 region is CASSQVGEGGEEDYGYTF. The CDR3, as DNA: TGTGCCAGCAGCCAAGTGGGGGAAGGGGGGGAGGAAGACTATGGCTACACCTTC. The V call is TRBV3-1, the J call TRBJ1-2; a weak D match, TRBD1 (6 bases). CDR3 length: 18 amino acids. CDR1 is LGHDT and CDR2 is YNNKEL in the germline V gene (reference sequence). The germline V and J ends were trimmed by 1 base and 3 bases, with 21 bases remaining between them.

In this sample, this clonotype turned up a few times. The rearrangement joins TRBV7-9 to TRBJ2-1; unclear D gene. CDR3 length equals 14 residues. Germline V gives CDR1 SEHNR, CDR2 FQNEAQ (reference sequence). V lost 1 base and J 8 bases, leaving 12 bases between the germline ends. As DNA, the CDR3 is TGTGCCAGCAGCTTAGGTGGCTCGCTTGATGAGCAGTTCTTC. Protein product: CASSLGGSLDEQFF.

This clonotype has a handful of counts. The CDR3 bases are TGTGCCAGCGGACAGGGTGGTGAAAAACTGTTTTTT. Its protein product is CASGQGGEKLFF. V usage is TRBV7-9 and J usage is TRBJ1-4; TRBD1 aligns across 8 bases. From germline, CDR1 is SEHNR and CDR2 FQNEAQ (reference sequence). There are 12 residues in the CDR3. The junction had 3 bases not matched to a gene; V was cut back by 8 bases and J by 7 bases.

V usage is TRBV4-3 and J usage is TRBJ2-7, with D tentatively TRBD2 (6 bases). Near its end, the DNA agrees better with TRBJ2-5, so the J call may be wrong. Germline CDR1 and CDR2: LGHNA and YSLEER. This CDR3 spans 15 amino acids. The CDR3 DNA reads TGCGCCAGCAGCCAAGTAGTCTCGCCCGGGGGGACCCAGTACTTC. Amino acid sequence: CASSQVVSPGGTQYF.

This clonotype was picked up a small number of times. The chain recombines TRBV29-1 with TRBJ2-4; weak D call: TRBD1 (5 bases). The DNA end is a closer match to TRBJ2-7, so the J assignment may be wrong. The CDR3 extends over 16 amino acids. CDR1 and CDR2 (germline): SQVTM, ANQGSEA. The CDR3 DNA reads as TGCAGCGTTGATGTTCAGTCCCGTAAGGGGATCTACGAGCAGTACTTC. Translated: CSVDVQSRKGIYEQYF.

The V call is TRBV20-1, the J call TRBJ2-1; 9 nucleotides line up with TRBD1. This CDR3 comprises 18 residues. J lost 9 bases, V lost 3 bases, and 21 bases had no gene match. Germline CDR1 DFQATT, CDR2 SNEGSKA (reference sequence). CDR3 DNA sequence: TGCAGTGCTAGGTCCATCTCGGTGGGACAGGGTTCCGACATTGAGCAGTTCTTC. The encoded protein is CSARSISVGQGSDIEQFF.

This clonotype was counted between two and nine times. The chain has TRBV20-1 and TRBJ2-1; a weak D match, TRBD2 (6 bases). Germline CDR1 and CDR2: DFQATT and SNEGSKA (reference sequence). The CDR3 extends over 13 amino acids. Trimming removed 3 bases at V and 7 bases at J, with 13 bases between. CDR3 region: CSASFAGLNEQFF. The CDR3, as DNA: TGCAGTGCTAGTTTCGCGGGGCTAAATGAGCAGTTCTTC.

The rearrangement uses TRBV4-1 and TRBJ2-1, with 9 bases aligning to TRBD1. Germline V gene lookup returns CDR1 MGHRA and CDR2 YSYEKL. The CDR3 extends over 16 amino acids. V shed 2 bases, J shed 3 bases, and the junction held 5 bases outside the gene matches. The CDR3 spells CASSQSPGQGYNEQFF. The CDR3 DNA reads TGCGCCAGCAGCCAAAGTCCGGGACAGGGCTACAATGAGCAGTTCTTC.

J is TRBJ2-5 and V is TRBV20-1; D not certain. The DNA end favors TRBJ2-7, so the J call may be wrong. This CDR3 has 10 residues. CDR1 is DFQATT and CDR2 is SNEGSKA in the germline V gene (reference sequence). CDR3 coding DNA: TGCAGTGCTAGACAGCGCGAGCAGTACTTC. It yields the protein CSARQREQYF.

The rearrangement joins TRBV5-1 to TRBJ2-1; tentatively, D is TRBD2 (6 bases). The CDR3 covers 12 residues. CDR1 and CDR2 from the germline V gene are SGHRS and YFSETQ. V lost 3 bases, J lost 8 bases, and 9 bases lay in between. The CDR3 sequence is CASSWGDDEQFF. The CDR3 DNA sequence: TGCGCCAGCAGCTGGGGGGACGATGAGCAGTTCTTC.

V and J are TRBV21-1 and TRBJ2-7; the table's D call, TRBD1, was not checked against the DNA. TRBV21-1 is a known pseudogene. The CDR3 sequence is 15 residues long. CDR3 amino acids: CASSRQITSVHEQYF. The CDR3 coding sequence is TGTGCCAGCAGCAGACAGATCACTAGCGTCCACGAGCAGTACTTC.

The CDR3 spells CASSWTSGKSSVRDEQFF. The CDR3 DNA reads TGTGCCAGCAGTTGGACTAGCGGGAAGTCGAGCGTTCGGGATGAGCAGTTCTTC. The V gene is TRBV6-2 or TRBV6-3, the J gene TRBJ2-1; 12 bases match TRBD2. Trimming took 4 bases from V and 8 from J; bases not matched to a gene: 15. The CDR3 length is 18 residues. The germline V gene has CDR1 MNHEY and CDR2 SVGEGT.

The V gene is TRBV10-3, the J gene TRBJ2-3; 7 nucleotides agree with TRBD2. Germline CDR1 reads ENHRY; CDR2 reads SYGVKD. With V trimmed by 9 bases and J by 2 bases, 11 bases remained unmatched. This CDR3 is built from 15 residues. The CDR3: CAIEGRAGPTDTQYF. The CDR3 nucleotides are TGTGCCATAGAGGGACGAGCGGGGCCCACAGATACGCAGTATTTT.

The rearrangement uses TRBV20-1 and TRBJ2-5, with D tentatively TRBD1 (6 bases). This CDR3 contains 13 residues. Germline V CDR1 and CDR2: DFQATT, SNEGSKA (reference sequence). Trimming removed 1 base from V and 2 bases from J, with 8 bases in between. CDR3 sequence reads: CSARGTDQETQYF. The CDR3 nucleotides are TGCAGTGCTAGAGGGACAGATCAAGAGACCCAGTACTTC.

The gene calls are TRBV29-1 and TRBJ2-7, with D perhaps matching TRBD1 (5 bases). Germline CDR1 is SQVTM and CDR2 is ANQGSEA. Trimming removed 5 bases at V and 3 bases at J, with 11 bases between. This CDR3 is built from 12 residues. Written as DNA, the CDR3 is TGCAGCGTTTCCCAGGGCGACTACGAGCAGTACTTC. This sequence encodes CSVSQGDYEQYF.

The CDR3 bases are TGTGCCTCCGGAAGGACCAGGGGCAATCAGCCCCAGCATTTT. Translating it yields CASGRTRGNQPQHF. This rearrangement joins TRBV28 to TRBJ1-5; tentatively, D is TRBD1 (5 bases). Trimming stripped 11 bases from V and 2 bases from J, with 16 bases between. Germline CDR1 MDHEN, CDR2 SYDVKM. The CDR3 has 14 residues.

The V gene is TRBV28, the J gene TRBJ1-2; D is ambiguous. V was pared by 5 bases and J by 7 bases, with 14 bases between. The CDR3 extends over 13 amino acids. Germline V gives CDR1 MDHEN, CDR2 SYDVKM. CDR3 sequence: CASSAPPPVGYTF. The CDR3 coding sequence is TGTGCCAGCAGTGCACCCCCGCCAGTTGGCTACACCTTC.

The V and J genes are TRBV5-1 and TRBJ2-5, with D hard to call. The V gene lost 2 bases and the J gene lost 10 bases, with 9 bases spanning the gap. Germline V gene data show CDR1 as SGHRS and CDR2 as YFSETQ. The CDR3 is made up of 11 amino acids. For the CDR3, the DNA is TGCGCCAGCAGCTTTGGGGTAGACCAGTACTTC. Translated, it gives CASSFGVDQYF. Full variable domain (remainder filled in from reference TRBV5-1 and TRBJ2-5): KAGVTQTPRYLIKTRGQQVTLSCSPISGHRSVSWYQQTPGQGLQFLFEYFSETQRNKGNFPGRFSGRQFSNSRSEMNVSTLELGDSALYLCASSFGVDQYFGPGTRLLVL.

On this clonotype itself: An end of the junction does not agree with germline; a read error may underlie this. The chain has TRBV5-1 and TRBJ1-2; D gene uncertain. The germline CDR1 and CDR2 sequences are SGHRS and YFSETQ. The CDR3 loop spans 12 amino acids. In DNA, the CDR3 is TGCGCCAGCAGCTTGGACGACTATGTCTACACCTTC. It codes for CASSLDDYVYTF. The variable domain in full, completed from reference TRBV5-1 and TRBJ1-2, reads KAGVTQTPRYLIKTRGQQVTLSCSPISGHRSVSWYQQTPGQGLQFLFEYFSETQRNKGNFPGRFSGRQFSNSRSEMNVSTLELGDSALYLCASSLDDYVYTFGSGTRLTVV.

In its sample, this clonotype was seen a few times. The chain links TRBV7-2 to TRBJ1-2; D ambiguous. Trimming cost V 2 bases and J 4 bases, with 14 bases left between them. Germline values: CDR1 SGHTA, CDR2 FQGNSA. The CDR3 contains 15 residues. CDR3 DNA: TGTGCCAGCAGCTTATCCATGATCGAATTCTATGGCTACACCTTC. Translated: CASSLSMIEFYGYTF.

This chain joins TRBV6-2 or TRBV6-3 and TRBJ2-4; D possibly corresponds to TRBD2 (5 bases). The end of the DNA aligns better with TRBJ2-7, so the J call may be wrong. The V gene's germline CDR1 is MNHEY and CDR2 SVGEGT. The CDR3 is made up of 16 amino acids. CDR3 DNA sequence: TGTGCCAGCAGCCAACAGCTACTAGAGCCCTATTCCGAGCAGTACTTC. Residues: CASSQQLLEPYSEQYF.

This clonotype was detected a few times. V and J are TRBV27 and TRBJ2-3; possible D gene TRBD1, 5 bases. CDR3 size: 19 residues. CDR1 is MNHEY and CDR2 is SMNVEV in the germline V gene (reference sequence). V was clipped by 7 bases and J by 4 bases, with 30 bases between them. The CDR3 is CASNDFLLQEKRRSDTQYF. In DNA form, the CDR3 reads TGTGCCAGCAACGATTTCCTACTACAGGAAAAGCGAAGGTCAGATACGCAGTATTTT.

This clonotype has only one observation. The chain recombines TRBV25-1 with TRBJ1-1; TRBD1 might be the D (6 bases). With 0 bases removed from V and 8 bases from J, the gap between germline ends came to 19 bases. This CDR3 contains 16 residues. The germline V gene encodes CDR1 MGHDK and CDR2 SYGVNS. The CDR3 spells CASSEYDTPRGTEAFF. DNA for the CDR3: TGTGCCAGCAGTGAATATGACACCCCGAGGGGGACAGAAGCTTTCTTT.

This clonotype has just a few counts. This chain joins TRBV29-1 and TRBJ2-7; TRBD2 aligns across 7 bases. Germline CDR1 is SQVTM and CDR2 is ANQGSEA. Trimming at V came to 6 bases and at J to 2 bases, leaving 10 bases not matched to a gene. CDR3 size: 14 residues. The CDR3 DNA is TGCAGCGTCGCCAGCATGGGAGGGGCCTACGAGCAGTACTTC. Its translation: CSVASMGGAYEQYF.

The chain uses TRBV10-2 and TRBJ1-2; no reliable D call. The CDR3 length is 13 residues. Germline V gene sequence: CDR1 WSHSY, CDR2 SAAADI. Trimming removed 8 bases at V and 2 bases at J, with 12 bases between. The CDR3 reads CASLNSENYGYTF. The CDR3 DNA sequence: TGCGCCAGCCTTAACTCAGAAAACTATGGCTACACCTTC.

J is TRBJ1-1 and V is TRBV4-1, with D perhaps matching TRBD1 (6 bases). Trimming took off 4 bases at V and 3 bases at J, with 12 bases between the two ends. CDR1 is MGHRA, CDR2 YSYEKL, per germline. This CDR3 has 14 residues. The CDR3 here is CASSPHREDTEAFF. CDR3 DNA sequence: TGCGCCAGCAGCCCCCACAGGGAGGACACTGAAGCTTTCTTT.

There are a few counts of this clonotype. The V call is TRBV6-5, the J call TRBJ2-7; D might be TRBD1 (5 bases). V was pared by 0 bases and J by 5 bases, with 17 bases between. Germline-derived CDR1 and CDR2 are MNHEY and SVGAGI. CDR3 length: 16 residues. In DNA, the CDR3 is TGTGCCAGCAGTTACTCCATTCTGGCAGGGCTCGACGAGCAGTACTTC. This gives the protein CASSYSILAGLDEQYF.